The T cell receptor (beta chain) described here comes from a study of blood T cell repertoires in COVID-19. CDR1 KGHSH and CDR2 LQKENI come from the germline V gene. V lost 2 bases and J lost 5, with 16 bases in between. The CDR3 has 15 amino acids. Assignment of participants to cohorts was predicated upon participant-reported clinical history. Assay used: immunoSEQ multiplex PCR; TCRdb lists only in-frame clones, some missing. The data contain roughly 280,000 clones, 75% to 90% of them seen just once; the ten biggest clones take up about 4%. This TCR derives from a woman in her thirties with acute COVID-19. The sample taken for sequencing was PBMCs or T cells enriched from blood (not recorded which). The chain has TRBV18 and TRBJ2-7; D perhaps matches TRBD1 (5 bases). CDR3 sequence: CASSPLRTWTDEQYF. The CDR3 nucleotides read TGTGCCAGCTCACCATTGAGGACATGGACCGACGAGCAGTACTTC.